These T cell receptor beta chains were read from a single sample in a study of long-term antiretroviral therapy in people with HIV. TCRdb keeps only in-frame clones here, not all; method: immunoSEQ multiplex PCR. The sample comprises some 20,000 clones, approximately 84% of which are singletons, and about 8% rests with the top ten. Sequences were derived from unsorted PBMCs, sampled 0.9 years after starting antiretroviral therapy. These receptors were obtained from a young man with HIV. CDR3s include the opening cysteine and the closing phenylalanine or tryptophan. The order of the fields is V gene, D gene, J gene, clone size, CDR3 protein, CDR3 DNA. A D gene is named only where the DNA matches it firmly. Expanded clones are given a class, and other clones once, few, many or no size at all.

TRBV5-6,-,TRBJ2-4,-,CASSLMAEGDIQYF,TGTGCCAGCAGCTTGATGGCGGAGGGGGACATTCAGTACTTC
TRBV11-2,TRBD1,TRBJ1-2,-,CASRRPGQNYGYTF,TGTGCCAGCAGAAGACCGGGACAGAACTATGGCTACACCTTC
TRBV7-8,-,TRBJ1-3,-,CASSLGLSGNTIYF,TGTGCCAGCAGCTTAGGGTTGTCTGGAAACACCATATATTTT
TRBV6-5,TRBD2,TRBJ2-3,-,CASSLSRGGTDTQYF,TGTGCCAGCAGCCTCTCGCGGGGGGGCACAGATACGCAGTATTTT
TRBV11-2,-,TRBJ2-3,-,CASTGTTTDTQYF,TGTGCCAGCACTGGCACAACCACAGATACGCAGTATTTT
TRBV7-9,-,TRBJ1-5,-,CASSFDGGRQPQHF,TGTGCCAGCAGCTTTGATGGGGGCAGACAGCCCCAGCATTTT
TRBV7-2,-,TRBJ2-1,-,CASSSDTYNEQFF,TGTGCCAGCAGCTCGGACACCTACAATGAGCAGTTCTTC
TRBV7-9,-,TRBJ2-5,-,CASSPPQGSINFQETQYF,TGTGCCAGCAGCCCTCCCCAGGGATCCATTAACTTCCAAGAGACCCAGTACTTC
TRBV5-4,TRBD2,TRBJ2-2,-,CASSPGLAANTGELFF,TGTGCCAGCAGCCCAGGACTAGCGGCGAACACCGGGGAGCTGTTTTTT
TRBV7-9,-,TRBJ1-5,few,CASSLARTGSNQPQHF,TGTGCCAGCAGCTTAGCGCGAACAGGGAGCAATCAGCCCCAGCATTTT
TRBV14,-,TRBJ2-7,-,CASSQRGGVNEQYF,TGTGCCAGCAGCCAGCGTGGAGGGGTAAACGAGCAGTACTTC
TRBV27,TRBD1,TRBJ2-4,few,CASSLSRGLLNIQYF,TGTGCCAGCAGTTTAAGCAGGGGGCTTCTAAACATTCAGTACTTC
TRBV19,TRBD1,TRBJ1-2,-,CASSMRRDSTSDYGYTF,TGTGCCAGTAGTATGCGGCGGGACAGCACCAGTGACTATGGCTACACCTTC
TRBV5-4,TRBD2,TRBJ2-5,-,CASSSWTSGELQETQYF,TGTGCCAGCAGCTCATGGACTAGCGGGGAGCTACAAGAGACCCAGTACTTC
TRBV7-9,-,TRBJ1-2,-,CASSLEPAGYTF,TGTGCCAGCAGCTTAGAACCGGCTGGCTACACCTTC